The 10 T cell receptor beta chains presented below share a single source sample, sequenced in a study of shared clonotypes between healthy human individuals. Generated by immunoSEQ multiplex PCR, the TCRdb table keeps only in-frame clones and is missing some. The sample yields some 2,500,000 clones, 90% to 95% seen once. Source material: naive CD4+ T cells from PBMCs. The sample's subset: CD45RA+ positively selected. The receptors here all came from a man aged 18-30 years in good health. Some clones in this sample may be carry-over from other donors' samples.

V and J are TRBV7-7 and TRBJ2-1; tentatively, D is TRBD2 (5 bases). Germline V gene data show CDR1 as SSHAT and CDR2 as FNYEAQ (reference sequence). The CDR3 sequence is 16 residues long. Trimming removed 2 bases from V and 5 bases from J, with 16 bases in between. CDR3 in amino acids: CASSLSLSLLDNEQFF. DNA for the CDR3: TGTGCCAGCAGCTTATCATTAAGCTTACTAGACAATGAGCAGTTCTTC.

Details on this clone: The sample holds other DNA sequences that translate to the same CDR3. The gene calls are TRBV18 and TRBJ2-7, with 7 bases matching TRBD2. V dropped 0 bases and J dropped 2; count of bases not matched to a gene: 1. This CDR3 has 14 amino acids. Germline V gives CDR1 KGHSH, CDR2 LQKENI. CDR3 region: CASSPPGRAYEQYF. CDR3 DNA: TGTGCCAGCTCACCACCAGGGAGGGCCTACGAGCAGTACTTC.

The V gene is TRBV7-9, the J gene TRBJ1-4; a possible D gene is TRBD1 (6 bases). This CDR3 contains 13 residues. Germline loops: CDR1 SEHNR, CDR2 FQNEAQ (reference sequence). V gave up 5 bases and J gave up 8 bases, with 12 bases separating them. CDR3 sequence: CASSPLGAEKLFF. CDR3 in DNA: TGTGCCAGCAGCCCACTGGGGGCAGAAAAACTGTTTTTT.

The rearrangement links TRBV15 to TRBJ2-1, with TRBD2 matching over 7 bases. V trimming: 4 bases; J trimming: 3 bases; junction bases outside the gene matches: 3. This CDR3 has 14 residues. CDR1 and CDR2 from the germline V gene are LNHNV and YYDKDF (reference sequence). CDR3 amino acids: CATSTGRIYNEQFF. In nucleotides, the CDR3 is TGTGCCACCAGCACCGGGAGGATCTACAATGAGCAGTTCTTC.

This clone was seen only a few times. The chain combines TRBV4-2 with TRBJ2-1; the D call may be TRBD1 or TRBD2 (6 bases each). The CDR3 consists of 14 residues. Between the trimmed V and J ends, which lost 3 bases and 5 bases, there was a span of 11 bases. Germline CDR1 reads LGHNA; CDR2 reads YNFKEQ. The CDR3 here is CASSHRGQDNEQFF. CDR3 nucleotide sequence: TGTGCCAGCAGCCACCGGGGGCAGGACAATGAGCAGTTCTTC.

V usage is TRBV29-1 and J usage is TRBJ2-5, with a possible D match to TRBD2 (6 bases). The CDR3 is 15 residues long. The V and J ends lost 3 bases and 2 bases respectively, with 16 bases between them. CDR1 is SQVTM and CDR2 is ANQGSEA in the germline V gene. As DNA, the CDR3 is TGCAGCGTTGAGGATGGGCTAGGACTACAAGAGACCCAGTACTTC. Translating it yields CSVEDGLGLQETQYF. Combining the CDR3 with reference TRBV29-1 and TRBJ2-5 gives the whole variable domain SAVISQKPSRDICQRGTSLTIQCQVDSQVTMMFWYRQQPGQSLTLIATANQGSEATYESGFVIDKFPISRPNLTFSTLTVSNMSPEDSSIYLCSVEDGLGLQETQYFGPGTRLLVL.

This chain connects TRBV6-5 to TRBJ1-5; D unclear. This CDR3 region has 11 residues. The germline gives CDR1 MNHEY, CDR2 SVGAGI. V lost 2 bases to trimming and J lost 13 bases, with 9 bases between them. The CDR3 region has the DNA TGTGCCAGCAGTTACAAGGGAGAACAGCATTTT. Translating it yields CASSYKGEQHF.

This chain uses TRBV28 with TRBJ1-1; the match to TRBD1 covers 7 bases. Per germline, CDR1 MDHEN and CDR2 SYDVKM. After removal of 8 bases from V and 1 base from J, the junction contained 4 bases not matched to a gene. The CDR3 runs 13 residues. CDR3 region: CASPRQGNTEAFF. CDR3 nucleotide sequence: TGTGCCAGCCCCCGACAGGGGAACACTGAAGCTTTCTTT.

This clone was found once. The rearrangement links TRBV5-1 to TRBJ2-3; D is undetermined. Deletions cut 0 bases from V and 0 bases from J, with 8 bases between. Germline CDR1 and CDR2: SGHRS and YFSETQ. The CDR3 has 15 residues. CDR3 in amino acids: CASSLEARSTDTQYF. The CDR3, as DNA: TGCGCCAGCAGCTTGGAGGCACGAAGCACAGATACGCAGTATTTT.

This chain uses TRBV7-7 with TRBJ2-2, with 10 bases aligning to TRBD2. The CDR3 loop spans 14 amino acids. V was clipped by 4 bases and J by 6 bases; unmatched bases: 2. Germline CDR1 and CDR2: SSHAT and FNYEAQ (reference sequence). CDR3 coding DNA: TGTGCCAGCAGCTCTAGCGGGAGATCCGGGGAGCTGTTTTTT. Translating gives CASSSSGRSGELFF.